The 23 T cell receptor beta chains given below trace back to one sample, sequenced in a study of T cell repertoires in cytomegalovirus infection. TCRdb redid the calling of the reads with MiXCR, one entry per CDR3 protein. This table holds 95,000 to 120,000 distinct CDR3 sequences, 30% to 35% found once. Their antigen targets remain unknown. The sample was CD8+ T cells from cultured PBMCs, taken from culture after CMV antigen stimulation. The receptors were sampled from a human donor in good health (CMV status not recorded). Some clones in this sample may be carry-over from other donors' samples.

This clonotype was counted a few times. CDR3 DNA: TGTGCCAGCAGCCCCGGATACTCTGGAAACACCATATATTTT. This sequence encodes CASSPGYSGNTIYF. The chain uses TRBV7-2 and TRBJ1-3; no firm D call. Trimming shortened V by 5 bases and J by 0 bases, and 8 bases separated the two germline ends. Germline assignment: CDR1 SGHTA and CDR2 FQGNSA. This CDR3 contains 14 residues.

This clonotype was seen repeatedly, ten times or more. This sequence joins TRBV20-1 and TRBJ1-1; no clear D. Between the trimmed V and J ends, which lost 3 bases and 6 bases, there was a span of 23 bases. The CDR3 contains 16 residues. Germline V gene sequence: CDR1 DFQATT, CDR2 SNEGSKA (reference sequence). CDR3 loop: CSASYFRWPLLPEAFF. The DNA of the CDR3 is TGCAGTGCTAGTTACTTTCGCTGGCCGCTACTGCCTGAAGCTTTCTTT.

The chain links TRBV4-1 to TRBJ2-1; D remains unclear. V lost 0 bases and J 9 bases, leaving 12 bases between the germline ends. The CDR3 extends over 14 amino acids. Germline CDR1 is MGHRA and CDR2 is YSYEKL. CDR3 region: CASSQEPLPGEQFF. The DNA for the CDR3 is TGCGCCAGCAGCCAAGAGCCCCTGCCGGGTGAGCAGTTCTTC.

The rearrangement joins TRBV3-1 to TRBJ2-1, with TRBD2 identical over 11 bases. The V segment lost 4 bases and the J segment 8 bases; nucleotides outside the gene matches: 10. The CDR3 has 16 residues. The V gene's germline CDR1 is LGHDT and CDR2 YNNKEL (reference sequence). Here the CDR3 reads CASSLLTSGGLDEQFF. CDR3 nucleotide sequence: TGTGCCAGCAGCCTTCTAACTAGCGGGGGTCTGGATGAGCAGTTCTTC.

The CDR3, as DNA: TGTGCCAGCAGCTTGGCCCTTTGGACAGGACCACAAGAGACCCAGTACTTC. This gives the protein CASSLALWTGPQETQYF. The chain has TRBV5-8 and TRBJ2-5; TRBD1 aligns across 7 bases. Trimming cost V 0 bases and J 2 bases; bases outside gene matches: 10. The CDR3 runs to 17 residues. The germline CDR1 and CDR2 sequences are SGHTS and YDEGEE.

CDR3 in amino acids: CASSPAGTGYNEQFF. The CDR3 DNA reads as TGTGCCAGCAGCCCAGCGGGGACAGGATACAATGAGCAGTTCTTC. This chain links TRBV7-9 with TRBJ2-1, with a tentative D call TRBD1 (8 bases). Germline V CDR1 and CDR2: SEHNR, FQNEAQ (reference sequence). This CDR3 comprises 15 residues. V lost 5 bases, J lost 4 bases, and 15 bases lay in between.

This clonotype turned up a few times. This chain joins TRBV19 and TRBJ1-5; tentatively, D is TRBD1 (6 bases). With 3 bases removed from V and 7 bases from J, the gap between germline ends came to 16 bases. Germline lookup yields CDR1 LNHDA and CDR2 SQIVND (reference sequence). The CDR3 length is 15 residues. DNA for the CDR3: TGTGCCAGTAGTATTGGCCAGGGGATATGGCAGCCCCAGCATTTT. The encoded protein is CASSIGQGIWQPQHF.

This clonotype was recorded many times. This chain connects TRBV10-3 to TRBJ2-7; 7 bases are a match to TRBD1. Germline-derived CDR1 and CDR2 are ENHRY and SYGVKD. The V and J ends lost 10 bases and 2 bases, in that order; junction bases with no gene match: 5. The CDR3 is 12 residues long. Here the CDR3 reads CATWDSPYEQYF. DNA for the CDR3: TGTGCCACCTGGGACAGCCCCTACGAGCAGTACTTC.

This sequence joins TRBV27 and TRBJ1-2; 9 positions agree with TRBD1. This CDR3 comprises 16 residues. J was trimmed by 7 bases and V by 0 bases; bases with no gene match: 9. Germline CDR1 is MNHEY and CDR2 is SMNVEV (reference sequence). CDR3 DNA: TGTGCCAGCAGTTTATCTACCGGGACAGGGATAGGTGGCTACACCTTC. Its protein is CASSLSTGTGIGGYTF.

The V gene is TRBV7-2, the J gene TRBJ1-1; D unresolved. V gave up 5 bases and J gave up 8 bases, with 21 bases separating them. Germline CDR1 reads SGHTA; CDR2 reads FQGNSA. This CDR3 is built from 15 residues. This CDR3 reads CASSLSSIHTREAFF. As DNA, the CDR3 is TGTGCCAGCAGCCTTAGCAGTATCCACACTAGGGAAGCTTTCTTT.

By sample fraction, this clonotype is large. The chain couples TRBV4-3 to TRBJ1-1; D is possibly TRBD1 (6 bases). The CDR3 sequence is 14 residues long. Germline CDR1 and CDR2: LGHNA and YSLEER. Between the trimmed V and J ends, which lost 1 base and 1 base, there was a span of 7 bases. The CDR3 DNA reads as TGCGCCAGCAGCCAAGGGACAGCGAACACTGAAGCTTTCTTT. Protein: CASSQGTANTEAFF.

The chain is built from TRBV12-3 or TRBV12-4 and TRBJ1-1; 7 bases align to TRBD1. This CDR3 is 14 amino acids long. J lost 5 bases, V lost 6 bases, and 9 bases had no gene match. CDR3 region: CASRADRRGTEAFF. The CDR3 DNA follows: TGTGCCAGCAGAGCGGACAGGCGTGGAACTGAAGCTTTCTTT.

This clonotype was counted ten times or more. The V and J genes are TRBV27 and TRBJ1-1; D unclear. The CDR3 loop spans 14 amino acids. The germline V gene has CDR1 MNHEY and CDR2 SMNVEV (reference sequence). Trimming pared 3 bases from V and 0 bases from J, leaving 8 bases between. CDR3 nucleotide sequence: TGTGCCAGCAGTTTTTCGCGGATGAACACTGAAGCTTTCTTT. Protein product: CASSFSRMNTEAFF.

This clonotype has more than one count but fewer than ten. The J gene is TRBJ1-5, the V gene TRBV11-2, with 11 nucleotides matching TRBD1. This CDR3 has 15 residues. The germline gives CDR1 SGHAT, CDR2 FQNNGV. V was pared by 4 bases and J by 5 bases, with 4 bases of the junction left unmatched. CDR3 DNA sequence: TGTGCCAGCAGCTCGGACAGGGGGCCCCATCAGCCCCAGCATTTT. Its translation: CASSSDRGPHQPQHF.

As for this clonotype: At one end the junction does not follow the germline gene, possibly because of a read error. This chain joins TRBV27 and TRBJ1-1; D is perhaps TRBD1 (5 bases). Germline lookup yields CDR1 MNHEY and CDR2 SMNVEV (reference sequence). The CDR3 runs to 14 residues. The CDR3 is CANSPQSGHSEAFF. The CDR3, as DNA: TGTGCCAACAGTCCCCAGAGCGGACACAGCGAAGCTTTCTTT.

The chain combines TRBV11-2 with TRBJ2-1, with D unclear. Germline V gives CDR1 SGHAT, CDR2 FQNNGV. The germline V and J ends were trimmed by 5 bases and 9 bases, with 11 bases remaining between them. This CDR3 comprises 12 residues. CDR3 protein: CASSAWLGEQFF. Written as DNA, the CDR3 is TGTGCCAGCAGCGCTTGGTTGGGTGAGCAGTTCTTC. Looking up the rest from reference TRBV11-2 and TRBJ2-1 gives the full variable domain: EAGVAQSPRYKIIEKRQSVAFWCNPISGHATLYWYQQILGQGPKLLIQFQNNGVVDDSQLPKDRFSAERLKGVDSTLKIQPAKLEDSAVYLCASSAWLGEQFFGPGTRLTVL.

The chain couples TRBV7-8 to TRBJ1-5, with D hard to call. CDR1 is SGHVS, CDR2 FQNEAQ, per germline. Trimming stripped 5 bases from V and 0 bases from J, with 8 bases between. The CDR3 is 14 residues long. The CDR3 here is CASSPENSNQPQHF. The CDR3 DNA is TGTGCCAGCAGCCCGGAAAATAGCAATCAGCCCCAGCATTTT.

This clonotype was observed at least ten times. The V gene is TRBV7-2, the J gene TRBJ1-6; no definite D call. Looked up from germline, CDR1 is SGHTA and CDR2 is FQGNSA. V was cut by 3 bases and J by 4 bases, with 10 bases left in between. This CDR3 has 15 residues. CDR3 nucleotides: TGTGCCAGCAGCTTTGAGGGAAGGTATAATTCACCCCTCCACTTT. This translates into CASSFEGRYNSPLHF.

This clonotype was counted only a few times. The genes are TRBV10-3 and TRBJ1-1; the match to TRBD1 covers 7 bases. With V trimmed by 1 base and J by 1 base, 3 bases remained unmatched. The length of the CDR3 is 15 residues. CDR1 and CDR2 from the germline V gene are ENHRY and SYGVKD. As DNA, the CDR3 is TGTGCCATCAGTGAGTTAACAGGGGCGAACACTGAAGCTTTCTTT. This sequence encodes CAISELTGANTEAFF.

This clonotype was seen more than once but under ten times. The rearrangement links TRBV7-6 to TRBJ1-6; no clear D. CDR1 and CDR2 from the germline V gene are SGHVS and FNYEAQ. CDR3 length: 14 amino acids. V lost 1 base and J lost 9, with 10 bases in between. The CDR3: CASSLGGSRSPLHF. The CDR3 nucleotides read TGTGCCAGCAGCTTAGGAGGGTCCCGTTCACCCCTCCACTTT.

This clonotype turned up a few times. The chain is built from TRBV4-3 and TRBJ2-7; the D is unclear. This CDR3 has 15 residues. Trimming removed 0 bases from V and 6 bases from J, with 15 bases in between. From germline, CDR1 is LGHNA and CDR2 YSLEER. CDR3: CASSQDRTVGLEQYF. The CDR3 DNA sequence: TGCGCCAGCAGCCAAGATCGAACGGTCGGGCTCGAGCAGTACTTC.

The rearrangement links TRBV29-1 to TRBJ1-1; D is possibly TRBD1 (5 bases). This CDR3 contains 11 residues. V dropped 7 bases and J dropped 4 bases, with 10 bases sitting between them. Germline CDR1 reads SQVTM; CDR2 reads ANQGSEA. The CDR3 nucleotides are TGCAGCGCCGGCGGGGGCACTGAAGCTTTCTTT. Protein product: CSAGGGTEAFF.

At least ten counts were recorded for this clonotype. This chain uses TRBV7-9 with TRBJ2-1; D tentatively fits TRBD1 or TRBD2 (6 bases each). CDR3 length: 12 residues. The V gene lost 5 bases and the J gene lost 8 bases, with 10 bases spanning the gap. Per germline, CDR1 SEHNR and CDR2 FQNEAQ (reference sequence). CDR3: CASSLRGDEQFF. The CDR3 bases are TGTGCCAGCAGCCTAAGGGGGGATGAGCAGTTCTTC.